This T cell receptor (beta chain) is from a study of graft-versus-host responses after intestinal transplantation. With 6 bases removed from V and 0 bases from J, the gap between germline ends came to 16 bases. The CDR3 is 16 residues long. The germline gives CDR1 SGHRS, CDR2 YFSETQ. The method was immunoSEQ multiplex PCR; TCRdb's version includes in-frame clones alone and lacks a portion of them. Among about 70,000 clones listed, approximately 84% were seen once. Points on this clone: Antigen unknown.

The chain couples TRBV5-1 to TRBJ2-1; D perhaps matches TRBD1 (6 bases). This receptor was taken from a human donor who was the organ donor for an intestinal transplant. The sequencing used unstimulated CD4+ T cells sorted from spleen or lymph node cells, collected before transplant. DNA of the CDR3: TGCGCCAGCACCCCAGGGGCGCCGAGCTCCTACAATGAGCAGTTCTTC. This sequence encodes CASTPGAPSSYNEQFF.